This T cell receptor beta chain appears in the sequencing data of a study of T cell repertoires in cytomegalovirus infection. Comment on this clonotype: The antigen is undetermined.

V dropped 2 bases and J dropped 9; count of bases not matched to a gene: 11. The CDR3 contains 16 residues. Germline CDR1 is SGHNT and CDR2 is YYREEE (reference sequence). TCRdb redid the calling of the reads with MiXCR, one entry per CDR3 protein. Among 700,000 to 850,000 distinct CDR3 sequences listed, less than 35% were seen once. This specimen consisted of cultured CD8+ T cells from PBMCs, obtained from culture after CMV antigen stimulation. The TCR was taken from a human donor in good health (CMV status not recorded). Some clones in this sample may be carry-over from other donors' samples. The chain recombines TRBV5-4 with TRBJ2-1; TRBD1 matches at 10 bases. DNA of the CDR3: TGTGCCAGCAGCTTCGTGGGACAGGGGCTCATTTTTGAGCAGTTCTTC. Residues: CASSFVGQGLIFEQFF. Full variable domain (outside the CDR3, taken from reference TRBV5-4 and TRBJ2-1): ETGVTQSPTHLIKTRGQQVTLRCSSQSGHNTVSWYQQALGQGPQFIFQYYREEENGRGNFPPRFSGLQFPNYSSELNVNALELDDSALYLCASSFVGQGLIFEQFFGPGTRLTVL.